These 10 T cell receptor beta chains came from one sample sequenced in a study of blood T cell repertoires in COVID-19. The table came from immunoSEQ multiplex PCR; TCRdb's copy has only in-frame clones and leaves some out. The sample records 35,000 to 50,000 clones, about nine tenths being singletons. Sequencing input: peripheral blood. These receptors were taken from a woman younger than 45 in a cohort sampled during active COVID-19.

This chain joins TRBV12-3 or TRBV12-4 and TRBJ1-2; 9 positions match TRBD1. J was trimmed by 7 bases and V by 7 bases; bases with no gene match: 7. The CDR3 is made up of 13 amino acids. CDR3 region: CASTLDRGIGYTF. CDR3 DNA: TGTGCCAGCACCCTAGACAGGGGGATTGGCTACACCTTC.

The chain couples TRBV24-1 to TRBJ2-1; maybe TRBD2 (5 bases). The CDR3 sequence is 18 residues long. Germline V gives CDR1 KGHDR, CDR2 SFDVKD. V was trimmed by 5 bases and J by 5 bases, leaving 24 bases between them. The CDR3 nucleotides are TGTGCCACCAGTGGAAGATTCGGCGGGCAGGCTCTACACAATGAGCAGTTCTTC. It codes for CATSGRFGGQALHNEQFF.

This clone was observed once. Other DNA sequences of this sample code for an identical CDR3. V is TRBV19 and J is TRBJ1-5; the match to TRBD1 covers 8 bases. Germline loops: CDR1 LNHDA, CDR2 SQIVND (reference sequence). J lost 6 bases, V lost 1 base, and 5 bases had no gene match. The length of the CDR3 is 15 residues. CDR3 sequence reads: CASSIGTGGGQPQHF. The CDR3 DNA is TGTGCCAGTAGTATAGGAACAGGGGGAGGTCAGCCCCAGCATTTT.

V usage is TRBV4-1 and J usage is TRBJ2-1, with 9 bases matching TRBD2. J gave up 6 bases and V 0 bases, and 9 bases lay outside the gene matches. The germline gives CDR1 MGHRA, CDR2 YSYEKL. The CDR3 spans 17 residues. The CDR3, as DNA: TGCGCCAGCAGCCAAGATCGGTCTCTAGCGGGATTCAATGAGCAGTTCTTC. Translating gives CASSQDRSLAGFNEQFF.

The CDR3 spells CASSRLAGRSNEQFF. The DNA of the CDR3 is TGTGCCAGCAGTAGACTAGCGGGAAGGTCCAATGAGCAGTTCTTC. This chain links TRBV2 with TRBJ2-1; 11 nucleotides line up with TRBD2. Germline V gene data show CDR1 as SNHLY and CDR2 as FYNNEI. V lost 5 bases and J lost 6; bases outside the gene matches: 6. CDR3 size: 15 residues.

The genes are TRBV6-1 and TRBJ2-5; 10 bases agree with TRBD2. Losses at the gene ends were 2 bases for V and 5 bases for J; bases not matched to a gene: 11. The CDR3 consists of 17 residues. Germline V gene data show CDR1 as MNHNS and CDR2 as SASEGT. CDR3 sequence: CASSELVSSGGRETQYF. In DNA, the CDR3 is TGTGCCAGCAGTGAATTAGTATCTAGCGGGGGCCGCGAGACCCAGTACTTC.

The chain has TRBV5-1 and TRBJ2-4; 8 bases match TRBD2. In germline, CDR1 is SGHRS, CDR2 YFSETQ. This CDR3 region has 14 residues. The ends lost 4 bases at V and 7 bases at J; junction bases unmatched: 7. The CDR3 region is CASSTGTSWNIQYF. In DNA form, the CDR3 reads TGCGCCAGCAGCACTGGGACTAGTTGGAACATTCAGTACTTC.

This clone was seen only once. V usage is TRBV7-8 and J usage is TRBJ1-2, with 7 bases matching TRBD1. CDR1 is SGHVS, CDR2 FQNEAQ, per germline. The V and J ends lost 5 bases and 0 bases, in that order; junction bases with no gene match: 12. This CDR3 comprises 17 residues. CDR3 protein: CASSPRQGASANYGYTF. Here the CDR3 DNA reads TGTGCCAGCAGCCCAAGACAGGGAGCTTCGGCTAACTATGGCTACACCTTC.

The V gene is TRBV28, the J gene TRBJ1-2; 8 bases line up with TRBD1. The CDR3 runs to 14 residues. Germline V gives CDR1 MDHEN, CDR2 SYDVKM. V shed 8 bases, J shed 2 bases, and the junction held 7 bases outside the gene matches. CDR3 in amino acids: CASGNRGLNYGYTF. The CDR3 coding sequence is TGTGCCAGCGGAAACAGGGGGTTGAACTATGGCTACACCTTC.

This clone was seen just once. The V call is TRBV9, the J call TRBJ2-3; 10 nucleotides match TRBD2. CDR1 and CDR2 from the germline V gene are SGDLS and YYNGEE. J lost 4 bases, V lost 4 bases, and 15 bases had no gene match. This CDR3 is 18 amino acids long. CDR3 protein: CASSPRASGSRISDTQYF. CDR3 coding DNA: TGTGCCAGCAGCCCCCGGGCTAGCGGGAGTCGTATTTCAGATACGCAGTATTTT.